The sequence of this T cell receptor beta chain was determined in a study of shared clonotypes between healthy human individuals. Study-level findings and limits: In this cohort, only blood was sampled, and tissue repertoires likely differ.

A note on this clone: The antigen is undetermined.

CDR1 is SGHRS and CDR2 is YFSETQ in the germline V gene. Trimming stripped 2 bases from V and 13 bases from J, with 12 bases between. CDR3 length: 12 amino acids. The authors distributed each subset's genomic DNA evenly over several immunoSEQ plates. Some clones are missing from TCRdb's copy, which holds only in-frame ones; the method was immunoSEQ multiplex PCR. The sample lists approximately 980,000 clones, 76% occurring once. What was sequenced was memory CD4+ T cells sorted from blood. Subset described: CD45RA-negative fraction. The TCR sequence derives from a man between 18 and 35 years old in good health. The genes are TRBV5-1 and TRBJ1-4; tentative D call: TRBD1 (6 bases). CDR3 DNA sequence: TGCGCCAGCAGCTTAGACTACAGGGTACTGTTTTTT. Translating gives CASSLDYRVLFF.